This TCR beta chain was sequenced in a study of CD4+ T cells in melanoma. Study results and limitations: A reported correlation linked neoantigen-specific CD4+ T cells to CD8+, macrophage and B cell function. Diverse differentiation states were reported for melanoma neoantigen-specific CD4+ T cells.

CDR1 is LGHNT, CDR2 FRNRAP, per germline. V gave up 5 bases and J gave up 7 bases; unmatched junction bases: 3. The CDR3 has 14 amino acids. As to this clone: The antigen is unknown.

The method was immunoSEQ multiplex PCR; TCRdb's version includes in-frame clones alone and lacks a portion of them. Of about 11,000 clones in the sample, 66% were seen once. The chain employs TRBV12-5 and TRBJ2-1; 12 bases line up with TRBD1. The receptor comes from a human donor with melanoma. Sequencing input: cells from a culture (not recorded whether cultured in vitro). The CDR3: CASGPGQGANEQFF. CDR3 sequence (DNA): TGTGCTAGTGGTCCGGGACAGGGGGCGAATGAGCAGTTCTTC.